This T cell receptor beta chain appears in the sequencing data of a study of tumor-infiltrating lymphocytes in primary liver carcinoma. Study in general: The patient group consisted of men and women aged 30 to 69 years. Whole-study results and caveats: Owing to bulk unsorted samples, no comparison was made between CD4+ and CD8+ repertoires. A significantly higher top-250-clone fraction was recorded for tumors than for blood (p = 0.039).

They got blood RNA out of unsorted whole blood and also pulled out germline DNA. Patients in the cohort were treatment-naive and living with chronic HBV infection. From approximately 500 ng total RNA, TCR beta cDNA was generated with a primer in the constant region. Investigators got TCR beta libraries out of three nested multiplex PCR rounds, done with slightly modified ARM-PCR. Two initial PCR rounds of about 11 cycles each paired TRBV1-TRBV30 forward primers with a C-beta reverse primer. TCRdb independently ran MiXCR on the multiplex PCR reads; one entry per CDR3 protein. The sample holds about 300,000 distinct CDR3 sequences, 65% seen once. This clonotype has ten or more counts. What it binds is not known. Per germline, CDR1 SGHVS and CDR2 FQNEAQ. CDR3 length equals 13 residues. V gave up 1 base and J gave up 9 bases, with 10 bases separating them.

The source of this sequence is a man aged 40-49 years with primary liver carcinoma and hepatitis B virus infection. The rearrangement joins TRBV7-8 to TRBJ2-1, with D perhaps matching TRBD2 (5 bases). Specimen: peripheral blood. For the CDR3, the DNA is TGTGCCAGCAGCTTAGTAACGGGGTTTGAGCAGTTCTTC. Its translation is CASSLVTGFEQFF. Complete variable domain (other parts from reference TRBV7-8 and TRBJ2-1): GAGVSQSPRYKVAKRGQDVALRCDPISGHVSLFWYQQALGQGPEFLTYFQNEAQLDKSGLPSDRFFAERPEGSVSTLKIQRTQQEDSAVYLCASSLVTGFEQFFGPGTRLTVL.